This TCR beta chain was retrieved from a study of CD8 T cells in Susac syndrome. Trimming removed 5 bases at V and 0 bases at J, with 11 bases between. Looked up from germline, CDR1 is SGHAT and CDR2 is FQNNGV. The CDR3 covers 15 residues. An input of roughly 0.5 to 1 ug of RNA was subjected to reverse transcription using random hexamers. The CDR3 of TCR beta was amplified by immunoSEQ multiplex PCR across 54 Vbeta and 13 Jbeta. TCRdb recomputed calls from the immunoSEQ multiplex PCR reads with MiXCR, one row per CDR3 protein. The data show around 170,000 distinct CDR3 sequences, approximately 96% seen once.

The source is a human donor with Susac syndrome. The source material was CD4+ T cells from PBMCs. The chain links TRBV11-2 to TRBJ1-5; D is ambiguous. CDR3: CASSNLLGSNQPQHF. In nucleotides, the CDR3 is TGTGCCAGCAGCAACCTATTGGGTAGCAATCAGCCCCAGCATTTT.